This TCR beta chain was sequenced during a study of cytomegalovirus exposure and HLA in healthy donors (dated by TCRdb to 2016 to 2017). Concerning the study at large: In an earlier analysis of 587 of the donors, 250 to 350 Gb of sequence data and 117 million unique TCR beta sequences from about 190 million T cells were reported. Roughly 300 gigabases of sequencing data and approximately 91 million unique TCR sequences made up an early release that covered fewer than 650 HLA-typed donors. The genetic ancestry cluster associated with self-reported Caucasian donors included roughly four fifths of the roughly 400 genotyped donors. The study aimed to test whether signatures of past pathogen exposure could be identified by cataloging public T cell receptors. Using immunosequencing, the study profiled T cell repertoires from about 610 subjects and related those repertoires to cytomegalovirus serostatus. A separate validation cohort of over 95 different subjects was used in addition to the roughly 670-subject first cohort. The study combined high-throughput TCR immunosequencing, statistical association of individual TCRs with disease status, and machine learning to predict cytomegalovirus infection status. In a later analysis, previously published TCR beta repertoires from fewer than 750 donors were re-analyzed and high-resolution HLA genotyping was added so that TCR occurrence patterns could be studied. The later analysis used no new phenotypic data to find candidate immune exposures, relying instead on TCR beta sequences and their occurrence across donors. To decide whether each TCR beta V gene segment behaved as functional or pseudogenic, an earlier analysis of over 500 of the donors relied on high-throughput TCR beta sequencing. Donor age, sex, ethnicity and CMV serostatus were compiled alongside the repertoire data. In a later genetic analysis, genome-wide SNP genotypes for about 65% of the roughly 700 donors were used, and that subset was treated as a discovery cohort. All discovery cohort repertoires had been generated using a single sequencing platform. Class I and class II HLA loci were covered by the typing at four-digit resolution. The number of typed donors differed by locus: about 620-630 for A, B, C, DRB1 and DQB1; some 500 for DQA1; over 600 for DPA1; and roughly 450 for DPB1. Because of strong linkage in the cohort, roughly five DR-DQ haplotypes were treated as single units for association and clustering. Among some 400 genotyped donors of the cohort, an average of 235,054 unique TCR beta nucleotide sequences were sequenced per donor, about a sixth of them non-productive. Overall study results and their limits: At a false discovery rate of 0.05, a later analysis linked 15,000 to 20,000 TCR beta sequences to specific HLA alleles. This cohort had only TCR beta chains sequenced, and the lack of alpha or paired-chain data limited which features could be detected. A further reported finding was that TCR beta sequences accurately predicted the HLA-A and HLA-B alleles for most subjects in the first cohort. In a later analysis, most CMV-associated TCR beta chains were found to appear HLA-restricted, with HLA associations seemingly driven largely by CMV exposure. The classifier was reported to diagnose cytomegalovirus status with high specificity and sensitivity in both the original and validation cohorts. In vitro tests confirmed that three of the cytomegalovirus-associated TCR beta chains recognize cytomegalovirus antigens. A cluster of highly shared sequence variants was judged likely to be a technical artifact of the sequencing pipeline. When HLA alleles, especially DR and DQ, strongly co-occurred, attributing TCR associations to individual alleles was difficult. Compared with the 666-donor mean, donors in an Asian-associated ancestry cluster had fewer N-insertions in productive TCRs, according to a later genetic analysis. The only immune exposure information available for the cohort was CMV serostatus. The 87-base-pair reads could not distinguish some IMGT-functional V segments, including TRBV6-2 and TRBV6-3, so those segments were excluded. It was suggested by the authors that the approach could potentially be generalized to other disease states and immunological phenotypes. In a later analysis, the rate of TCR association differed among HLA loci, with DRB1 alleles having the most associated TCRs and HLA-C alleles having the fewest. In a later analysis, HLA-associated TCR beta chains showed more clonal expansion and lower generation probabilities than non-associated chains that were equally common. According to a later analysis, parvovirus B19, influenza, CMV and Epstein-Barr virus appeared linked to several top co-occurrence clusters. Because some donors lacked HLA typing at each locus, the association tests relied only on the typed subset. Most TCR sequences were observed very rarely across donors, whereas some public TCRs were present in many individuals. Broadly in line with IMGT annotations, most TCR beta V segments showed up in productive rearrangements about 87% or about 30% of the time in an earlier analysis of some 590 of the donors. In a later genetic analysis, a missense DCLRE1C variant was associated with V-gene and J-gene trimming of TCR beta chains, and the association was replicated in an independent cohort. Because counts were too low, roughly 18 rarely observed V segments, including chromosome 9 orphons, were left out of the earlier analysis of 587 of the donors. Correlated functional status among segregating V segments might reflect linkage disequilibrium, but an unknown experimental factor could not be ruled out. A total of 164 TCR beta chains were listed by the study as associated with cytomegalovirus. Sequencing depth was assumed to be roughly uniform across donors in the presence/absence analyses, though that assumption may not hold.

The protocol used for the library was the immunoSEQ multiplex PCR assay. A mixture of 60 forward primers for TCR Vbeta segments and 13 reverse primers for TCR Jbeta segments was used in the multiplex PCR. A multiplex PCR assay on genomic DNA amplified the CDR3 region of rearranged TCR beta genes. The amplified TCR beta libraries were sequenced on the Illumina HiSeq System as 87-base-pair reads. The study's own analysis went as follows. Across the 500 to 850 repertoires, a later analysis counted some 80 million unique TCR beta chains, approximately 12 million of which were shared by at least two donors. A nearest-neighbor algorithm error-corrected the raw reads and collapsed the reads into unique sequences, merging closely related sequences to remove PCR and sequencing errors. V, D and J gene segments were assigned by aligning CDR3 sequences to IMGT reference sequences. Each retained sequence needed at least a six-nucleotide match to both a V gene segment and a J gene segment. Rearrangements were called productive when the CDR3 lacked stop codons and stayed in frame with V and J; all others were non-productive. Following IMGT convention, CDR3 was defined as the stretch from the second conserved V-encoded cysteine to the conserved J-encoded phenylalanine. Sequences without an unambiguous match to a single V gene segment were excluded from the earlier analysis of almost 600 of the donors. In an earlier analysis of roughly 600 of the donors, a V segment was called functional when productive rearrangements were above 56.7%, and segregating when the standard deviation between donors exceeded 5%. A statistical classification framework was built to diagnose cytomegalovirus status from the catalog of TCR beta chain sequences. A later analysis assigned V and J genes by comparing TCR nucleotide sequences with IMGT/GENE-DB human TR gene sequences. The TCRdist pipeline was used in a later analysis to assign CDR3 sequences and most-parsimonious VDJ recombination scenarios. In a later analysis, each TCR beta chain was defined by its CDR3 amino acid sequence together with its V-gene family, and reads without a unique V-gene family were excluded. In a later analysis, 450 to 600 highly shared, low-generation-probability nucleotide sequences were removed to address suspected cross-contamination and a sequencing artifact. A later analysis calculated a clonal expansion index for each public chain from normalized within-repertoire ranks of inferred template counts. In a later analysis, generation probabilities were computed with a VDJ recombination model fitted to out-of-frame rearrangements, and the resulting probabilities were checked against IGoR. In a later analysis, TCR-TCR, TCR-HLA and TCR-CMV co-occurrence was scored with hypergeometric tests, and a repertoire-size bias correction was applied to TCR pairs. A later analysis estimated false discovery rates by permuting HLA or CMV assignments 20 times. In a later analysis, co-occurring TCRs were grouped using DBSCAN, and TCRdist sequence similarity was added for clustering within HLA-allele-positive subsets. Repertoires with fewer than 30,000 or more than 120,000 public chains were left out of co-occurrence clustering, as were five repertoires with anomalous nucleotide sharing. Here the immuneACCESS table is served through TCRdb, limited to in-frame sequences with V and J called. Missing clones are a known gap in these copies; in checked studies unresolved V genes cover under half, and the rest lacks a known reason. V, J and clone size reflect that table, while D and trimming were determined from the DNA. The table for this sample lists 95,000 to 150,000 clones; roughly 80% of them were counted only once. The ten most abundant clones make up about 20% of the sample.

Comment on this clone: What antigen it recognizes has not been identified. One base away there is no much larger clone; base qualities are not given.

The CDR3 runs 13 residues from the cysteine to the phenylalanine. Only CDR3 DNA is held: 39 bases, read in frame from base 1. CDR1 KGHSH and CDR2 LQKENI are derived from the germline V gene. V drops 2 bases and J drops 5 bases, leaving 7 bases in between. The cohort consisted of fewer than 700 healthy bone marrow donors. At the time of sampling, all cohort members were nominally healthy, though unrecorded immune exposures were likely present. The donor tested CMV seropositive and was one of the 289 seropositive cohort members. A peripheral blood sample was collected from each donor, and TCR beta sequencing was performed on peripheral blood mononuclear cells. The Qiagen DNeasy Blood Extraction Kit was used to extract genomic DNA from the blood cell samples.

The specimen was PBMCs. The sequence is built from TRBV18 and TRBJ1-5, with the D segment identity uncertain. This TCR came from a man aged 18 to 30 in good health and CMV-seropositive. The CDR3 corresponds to CASSPNPDQPQHF. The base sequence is TGTGCCAGCTCACCAAATCCCGATCAGCCCCAGCATTTT. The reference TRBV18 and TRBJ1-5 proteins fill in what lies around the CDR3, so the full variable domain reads NAGVMQNPRHLVRRRGQEARLRCSPMKGHSHVYWYRQLPEEGLKFMVYLQKENIIDESGMPKERFSAEFPKEGPSILRIQQVVRGDSAAYFCASSPNPDQPQHFGDGTRLSIL.